This entry lists 23 T cell receptor beta chains sequenced from one sample in a study of CD8 T cells in Susac syndrome. Reverse transcription of roughly 0.5 to 1 ug RNA used random hexamers. TCRdb fed the immunoSEQ multiplex PCR reads into MiXCR, producing one record per CDR3 protein. Of about 190,000 distinct CDR3 sequences in the sample, approximately 94% were seen once. Sequencing used CD4+ T cells from PBMCs. The receptors stem from a human donor with Susac syndrome.

This chain links TRBV15 with TRBJ1-1; no firm D call. The V gene lost 1 base and the J gene lost 2 bases, with 14 bases spanning the gap. CDR3 length equals 16 residues. Germline CDR1 reads LNHNV; CDR2 reads YYDKDF (reference sequence). CDR3 coding DNA: TGTGCCACCAGCAGAGGGGTCGATTCCGGAAACACTGAAGCTTTCTTT. Its translation: CATSRGVDSGNTEAFF. The whole variable domain, filled in from reference TRBV15 and TRBJ1-1, reads DAMVIQNPRYQVTQFGKPVTLSCSQTLNHNVMYWYQQKSSQAPKLLFHYYDKDFNNEADTPDNFQSRRPNTSFCFLDIRSPGLGDTAMYLCATSRGVDSGNTEAFFGQGTRLTVV.

This chain connects TRBV18 to TRBJ2-7; perhaps TRBD2 as D (5 bases). This CDR3 spans 14 amino acids. CDR1 and CDR2 from the germline V gene are KGHSH and LQKENI. Trimming removed 4 bases at V and 3 bases at J, with 13 bases between. The CDR3 is CASSLFGNYYEQYF. Here the CDR3 DNA reads TGTGCCAGCTCACTGTTCGGGAACTACTACGAGCAGTACTTC.

The chain has TRBV5-1 and TRBJ1-1; D uncertain. CDR1 and CDR2 (germline): SGHRS, YFSETQ. The ends were cut back, 0 bases at V and 2 bases at J, with 5 bases in the middle. This CDR3 comprises 13 residues. The CDR3 DNA sequence: TGCGCCAGCAGCTTGGATCCCAACACTGAAGCTTTCTTT. Translating gives CASSLDPNTEAFF.

J is TRBJ2-1 and V is TRBV18; 10 bases align to TRBD1. The CDR3 sequence is 15 residues long. Germline CDR1 and CDR2: KGHSH and LQKENI. Trimming removed 2 bases from V and 7 bases from J; junction bases left unmatched: 5. For the CDR3, the DNA is TGTGCCAGCTCACCAAGACAGGGGGCGGGAAATGAGCAGTTCTTC. This encodes CASSPRQGAGNEQFF.

The chain joins TRBV4-1 to TRBJ1-2; 7 nucleotides agree with TRBD1. Germline values: CDR1 MGHRA, CDR2 YSYEKL. The junction had 7 bases not matched to a gene; V was cut back by 2 bases and J by 4 bases. CDR3 length equals 15 residues. As DNA, the CDR3 is TGCGCCAGCAGCCAATCCCGGGACAGAGTCTATGGCTACACCTTC. Translation gives CASSQSRDRVYGYTF.

The gene calls are TRBV6-2 or TRBV6-3 and TRBJ2-2, with D hard to call. Germline V gene sequence: CDR1 MNHEY, CDR2 SVGEGT. The CDR3 loop spans 14 amino acids. V was pared by 2 bases and J by 3 bases, with 7 bases between. CDR3 in amino acids: CASSYGGHTGELFF. CDR3 in DNA: TGTGCCAGCAGTTACGGCGGACACACCGGGGAGCTGTTTTTT.

V is TRBV7-8 and J is TRBJ1-1; D is undetermined. The CDR3 loop spans 13 amino acids. Between the trimmed V and J ends, which lost 10 bases and 3 bases, there was a span of 15 bases. From germline, CDR1 is SGHVS and CDR2 FQNEAQ. The CDR3 DNA sequence: TGTGCCATTACGAAGAGGTCGGACACTGAAGCTTTCTTT. This sequence encodes CAITKRSDTEAFF.

The rearrangement uses TRBV12-3 or TRBV12-4 and TRBJ2-1; 8 bases line up with TRBD2. This CDR3 comprises 14 residues. The J segment lost 4 bases and the V segment lost 7 bases, leaving 6 bases of the junction unmatched. The CDR3 bases are TGTGCCAGCATGGGAGCGGGAGCTTACAATGAGCAGTTCTTC. Its translation is CASMGAGAYNEQFF.

The V gene is TRBV9, the J gene TRBJ1-6; the D gene is possibly TRBD1 (5 bases). The germline gives CDR1 SGDLS, CDR2 YYNGEE. V dropped 4 bases and J dropped 7 bases, with 15 bases sitting between them. This CDR3 is built from 15 residues. CDR3 protein: CASSFFRDGNSPLHF. The CDR3 nucleotides are TGTGCCAGCAGCTTTTTCAGGGATGGGAATTCACCCCTCCACTTT.

The chain recombines TRBV20-1 with TRBJ1-5; tentatively, D is TRBD1 (5 bases). Germline CDR1 DFQATT, CDR2 SNEGSKA (reference sequence). The CDR3 extends over 15 amino acids. V was pared by 4 bases and J by 2 bases, with 15 bases between. This chain's CDR3 is CSAMGVMDGNQPQHF. DNA of the CDR3: TGCAGTGCTATGGGGGTTATGGACGGCAATCAGCCCCAGCATTTT.

In its sample, this clonotype was seen a few times. The rearrangement links TRBV29-1 to TRBJ1-2; TRBD1 matches at 9 bases. Germline V lookup: CDR1 SQVTM, CDR2 ANQGSEA. The CDR3 spans 13 residues. The V segment lost 6 bases and the J segment 6 bases; nucleotides outside the gene matches: 8. The CDR3 reads CSVRPGQGDGYTF. The CDR3 coding sequence is TGCAGCGTCCGTCCGGGACAGGGAGATGGCTACACCTTC.

This clonotype occurred once. The CDR3 DNA sequence: TGTGCCAGCAGTTCAGGACTAGCGGGGGGGTTTTACCAAGAGACCCAGTACTTC. Encoded protein: CASSSGLAGGFYQETQYF. V and J are TRBV6-5 and TRBJ2-5; 15 bases are a match to TRBD2. The CDR3 runs to 18 residues. Germline loops: CDR1 MNHEY, CDR2 SVGAGI. The V and J ends lost 4 bases and 0 bases, in that order; junction bases with no gene match: 6.

The CDR3: CASSLESRDRFYEQYF. The CDR3 bases are TGCGCCAGCAGCTTGGAATCCCGGGATCGCTTCTACGAGCAGTACTTC. The rearrangement joins TRBV5-1 to TRBJ2-7; tentative D call: TRBD2 (5 bases). The germline CDR1 and CDR2 sequences are SGHRS and YFSETQ. Trimming removed 0 bases from V and 3 bases from J, with 16 bases in between. CDR3 length equals 16 residues. Variable domain in full (rest from reference TRBV5-1 and TRBJ2-7): KAGVTQTPRYLIKTRGQQVTLSCSPISGHRSVSWYQQTPGQGLQFLFEYFSETQRNKGNFPGRFSGRQFSNSRSEMNVSTLELGDSALYLCASSLESRDRFYEQYFGPGTRLTVT.

The chain employs TRBV3-1 and TRBJ2-3, with D hard to call. The germline V gene has CDR1 LGHDT and CDR2 YNNKEL (reference sequence). Trimming took off 0 bases at V and 6 bases at J, with 13 bases between the two ends. CDR3 length equals 15 residues. CDR3 nucleotide sequence: TGTGCCAGCAGCCAAGATGTCTTAGCATGGGATACGCAGTATTTT. Residues: CASSQDVLAWDTQYF.

The rearrangement links TRBV27 to TRBJ2-2, with D hard to call. In germline, CDR1 is MNHEY, CDR2 SMNVEV (reference sequence). The CDR3 extends over 12 amino acids. V was pared by 2 bases and J by 4 bases, with 2 bases between. The CDR3 DNA reads TGTGCCAGCAGTTTAATCACCGGGGAGCTGTTTTTT. It is translated as CASSLITGELFF.

In DNA form, the CDR3 reads TGTGCCACCAGCAGAGACCGAGGGGACACCGGGGAGCTGTTTTTT. This codes for CATSRDRGDTGELFF. The V call is TRBV15, the J call TRBJ2-2, with D perhaps matching TRBD1 or TRBD2 (5 bases each). V gave up 0 bases and J gave up 3 bases, with 8 bases separating them. CDR1 is LNHNV, CDR2 YYDKDF, per germline (reference sequence). The CDR3 consists of 15 residues.

The J gene is TRBJ2-3, the V gene TRBV7-8; D may be TRBD2 (5 bases). CDR1 is SGHVS and CDR2 is FQNEAQ in the germline V gene. V shed 2 bases and J shed 3 bases, with 15 bases lying between them. This CDR3 spans 16 amino acids. CDR3 in DNA: TGTGCCAGCAGCTTATCCCGGGCCCGGGGTACAGATACGCAGTATTTT. This codes for CASSLSRARGTDTQYF.

The chain links TRBV4-2 to TRBJ2-7; D is ambiguous. This CDR3 is 16 amino acids long. Per the germline V gene, CDR1 is LGHNA and CDR2 is YNFKEQ. The V end lost 1 base, the J end lost 3 bases, and 16 bases lay between the germline ends. CDR3 sequence (DNA): TGTGCCAGCAGCCAAGTTCAGCGCATGAACTACTACGAGCAGTACTTC. Its protein product is CASSQVQRMNYYEQYF.

The chain has TRBV12-3 or TRBV12-4 and TRBJ2-1, with TRBD1 matching over 10 bases. The length of the CDR3 is 15 residues. With 7 bases clipped from V and 2 bases from J, the junction kept 5 bases outside the gene matches. The CDR3 DNA follows: TGTGCCAGCACCCTGGGACAGGGGCCCTACAATGAGCAGTTCTTC. It specifies CASTLGQGPYNEQFF.

The rearrangement links TRBV2 to TRBJ2-4, with D perhaps assigned TRBD1 or TRBD2 (5 bases each). The CDR3 sequence is 15 residues long. Trimming stripped 1 base from V and 0 bases from J, with 7 bases between. Germline loops: CDR1 SNHLY, CDR2 FYNNEI. CDR3 region: CASSEGGIAKNIQYF. DNA for the CDR3: TGTGCCAGCAGTGAAGGGGGGATAGCCAAAAACATTCAGTACTTC.

V gene TRBV30 combines with J gene TRBJ2-2; the D gene is possibly TRBD2 (6 bases). Germline V gene data show CDR1 as GTSNPN and CDR2 as SVGIG (reference sequence). V was shortened by 7 bases and J by 7 bases, with 13 bases between the two germline ends. The CDR3 loop spans 12 amino acids. The CDR3 region is CASRRALGELFF. CDR3 sequence (DNA): TGTGCCTCTCGGAGGGCACTCGGGGAGCTGTTTTTT.

The chain carries TRBV24-1 and TRBJ2-5; perhaps TRBD2 as D (6 bases). Trimming removed 8 bases from V and 2 bases from J, with 11 bases in between. In germline, CDR1 is KGHDR, CDR2 SFDVKD. The CDR3 is 13 amino acids. The CDR3 protein is CATTAGTQETQYF. The CDR3 DNA reads TGTGCCACCACGGCGGGGACGCAAGAGACCCAGTACTTC.

The rearrangement uses TRBV5-1 and TRBJ1-5; D not resolved. Between the trimmed V and J ends, which lost 0 bases and 11 bases, there was a span of 9 bases. This CDR3 comprises 12 residues. Per germline, CDR1 SGHRS and CDR2 YFSETQ. In DNA form, the CDR3 reads TGCGCCAGCAGCTTGGAAACTCTTTCCCAGCATTTT. Amino acid sequence: CASSLETLSQHF.